This T cell receptor (beta chain) was documented in a study of blood T cells in healthy people across ages. PCR was performed a second time for about 7 to 12 cycles using a sample-barcoded 5' primer and a J-beta primer mix. TCRdb itself ran the 5' RACE reads through MiXCR, one entry per CDR3 protein. This table holds about 720,000 distinct CDR3 sequences, 22% found once. Germline V lookup: CDR1 LGHDT, CDR2 YNNKEL (reference sequence). The CDR3 is 14 amino acids. Trimming cost V 4 bases and J 3 bases, with 12 bases left between them. This clonotype has just a few counts. Sequencing used blood. V gene TRBV3-1 combines with J gene TRBJ1-1, with D perhaps matching TRBD1 (5 bases). The sequence was obtained from a man aged 65 to 79 in good health. In DNA, the CDR3 is TGTGCCAGCAGCCCCCGGGACCGGTACACTGAAGCTTTCTTT. Protein product: CASSPRDRYTEAFF. Filled out from reference TRBV3-1 and TRBJ1-1, the complete variable domain reads DTAVSQTPKYLVTQMGNDKSIKCEQNLGHDTMYWYKQDSKKFLKIMFSYNNKELIINETVPNRFSPKSPDKAHLNLHINSLELGDSAVYFCASSPRDRYTEAFFGQGTRLTVV.